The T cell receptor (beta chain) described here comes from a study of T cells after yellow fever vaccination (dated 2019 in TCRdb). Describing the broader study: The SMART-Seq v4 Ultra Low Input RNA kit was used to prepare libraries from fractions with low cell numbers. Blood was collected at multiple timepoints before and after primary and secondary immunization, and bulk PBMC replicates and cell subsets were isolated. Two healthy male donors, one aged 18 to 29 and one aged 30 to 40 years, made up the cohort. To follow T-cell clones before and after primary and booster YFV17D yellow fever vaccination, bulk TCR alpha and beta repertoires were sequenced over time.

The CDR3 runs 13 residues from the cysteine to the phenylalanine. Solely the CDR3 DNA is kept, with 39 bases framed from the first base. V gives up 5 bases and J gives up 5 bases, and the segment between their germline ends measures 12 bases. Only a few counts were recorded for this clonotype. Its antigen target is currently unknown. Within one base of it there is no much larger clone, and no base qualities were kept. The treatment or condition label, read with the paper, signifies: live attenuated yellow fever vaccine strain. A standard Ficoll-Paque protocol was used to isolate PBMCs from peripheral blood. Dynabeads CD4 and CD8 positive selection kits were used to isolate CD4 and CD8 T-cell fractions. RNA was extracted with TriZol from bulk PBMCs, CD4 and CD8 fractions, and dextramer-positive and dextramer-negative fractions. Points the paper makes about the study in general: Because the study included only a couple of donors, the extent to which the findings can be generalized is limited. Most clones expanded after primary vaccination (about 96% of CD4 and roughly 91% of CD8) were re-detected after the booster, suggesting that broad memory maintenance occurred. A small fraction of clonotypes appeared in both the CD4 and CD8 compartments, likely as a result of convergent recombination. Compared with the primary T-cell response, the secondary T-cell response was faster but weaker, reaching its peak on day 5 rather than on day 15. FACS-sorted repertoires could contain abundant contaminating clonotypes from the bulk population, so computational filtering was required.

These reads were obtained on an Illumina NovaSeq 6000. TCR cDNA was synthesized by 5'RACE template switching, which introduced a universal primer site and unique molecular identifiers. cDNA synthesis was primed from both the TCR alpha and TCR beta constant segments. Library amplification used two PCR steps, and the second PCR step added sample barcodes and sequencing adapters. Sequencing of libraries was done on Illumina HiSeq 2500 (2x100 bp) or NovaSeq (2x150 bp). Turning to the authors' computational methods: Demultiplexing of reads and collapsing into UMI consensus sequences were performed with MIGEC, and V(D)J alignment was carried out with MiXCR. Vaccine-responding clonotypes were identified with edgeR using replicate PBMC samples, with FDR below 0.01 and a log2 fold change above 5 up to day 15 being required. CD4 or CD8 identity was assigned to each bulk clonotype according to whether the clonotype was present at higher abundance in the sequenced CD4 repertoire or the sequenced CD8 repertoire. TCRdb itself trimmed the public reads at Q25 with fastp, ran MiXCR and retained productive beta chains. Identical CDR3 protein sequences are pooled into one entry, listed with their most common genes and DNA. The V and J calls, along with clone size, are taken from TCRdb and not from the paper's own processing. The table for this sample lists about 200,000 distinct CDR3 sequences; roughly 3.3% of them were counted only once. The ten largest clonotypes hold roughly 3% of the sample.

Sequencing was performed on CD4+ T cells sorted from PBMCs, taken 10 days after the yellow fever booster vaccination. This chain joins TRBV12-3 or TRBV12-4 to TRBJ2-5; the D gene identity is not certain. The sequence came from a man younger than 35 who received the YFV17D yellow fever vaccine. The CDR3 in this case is CASSHSFIETQYF. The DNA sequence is TGTGCCAGCAGTCACTCTTTTATCGAGACCCAGTACTTC.